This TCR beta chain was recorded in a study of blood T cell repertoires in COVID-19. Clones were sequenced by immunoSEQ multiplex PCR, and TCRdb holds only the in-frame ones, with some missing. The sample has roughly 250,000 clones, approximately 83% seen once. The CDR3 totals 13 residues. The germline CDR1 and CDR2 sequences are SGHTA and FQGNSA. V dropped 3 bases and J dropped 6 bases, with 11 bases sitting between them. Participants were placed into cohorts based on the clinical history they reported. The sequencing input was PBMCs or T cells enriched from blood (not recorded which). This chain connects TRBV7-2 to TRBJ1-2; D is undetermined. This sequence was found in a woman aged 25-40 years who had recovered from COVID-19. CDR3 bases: TGTGCCAGCAGCTTTCACGGGAAGGATGGCTACACCTTC. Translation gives CASSFHGKDGYTF.